The clone carrying this T cell receptor beta chain showed up many times. Its antigen is not identified. The data were obtained in a study of early T cells in non-severe SARS-CoV-2 infection. As for the study in general: Bulk RNA taken from unsorted whole blood was sequenced, leaving chains unpaired.

Unique molecular identifiers (one per individual cDNA molecule) were attached. TCRdb reprocessed the 5' RACE reads with MiXCR, giving one entry per CDR3 protein. The table shows approximately 50,000 distinct CDR3 sequences, with approximately 7.6% occurring only once. The trim removed 2 bases at V and 11 bases at J, leaving 8 bases unmatched. The germline CDR1 and CDR2 sequences are LGHDT and YNNKEL (reference sequence). The CDR3 sequence is 14 residues long. Study results and caveats: Private and CD4 specificities were missed by VDJdb matching, skewed to anti-spike CD8.

The chain recombines TRBV3-1 with TRBJ1-1, with 10 bases aligning to TRBD1. The TCR comes from an adult who was a healthcare worker with PCR-confirmed SARS-CoV-2 infection or an uninfected control (not recorded which). Sequenced sample: whole blood. The CDR3 DNA reads as TGTGCCAGCAGCCAATTGACAGGGGGCGCGTGGGCTTTCTTT. Encoded protein: CASSQLTGGAWAFF.